This TCR beta chain was recorded in a study of cytomegalovirus exposure and HLA in healthy donors. Primers: 60 Vbeta forward and 13 Jbeta reverse. Only in-frame clones appear in the TCRdb table, and some are missing; sequencing was by immunoSEQ multiplex PCR. The table shows fewer than 200,000 clones, with roughly 84% occurring only once. V was trimmed by 5 bases and J by 7 bases, leaving 18 bases between them. The CDR3 extends over 16 amino acids. Germline CDR1 SGHAT, CDR2 FQNNGV. The chain is built from TRBV11-2 and TRBJ1-6; D uncertain. This clonotype was sampled from a male donor in good health and CMV-seronegative. The sample taken for sequencing was PBMCs. CDR3 DNA: TGTGCCAGCAGCACAAACGCAGGCGGGATAAATTCACCCCTCCACTTT. It codes for CASSTNAGGINSPLHF.